This TCR gamma chain was sequenced for a study of γδ T cells in repeated Plasmodium falciparum infection. Flow sorting of PBMC yielded separate Vgamma9/Vdelta2+ and Vdelta2-negative gammadelta T cell populations for bulk repertoire analysis. Of note for this clone: This is likely an artifact of a read error, given a far larger clone one base away. Other nucleotide sequences in the sample specify the same CDR3.

TCRdb reanalyzed the multiplex PCR reads using CATT. The table shows 20,000 to 30,000 gamma-chain clones, with 3% occurring only once. Germline V lookup: CDR1 GITISATS, CDR2 ISYDGTV (reference sequence). The CDR3 totals 14 residues. This TCR derives from a pool of human donors (malaria-infected and uninfected, not separated). This chain links TRGV9 with TRGJ1 or TRGJ2. TCRdb carries no J gene annotation; the J gene was assigned here by matching the DNA with germline. The sequenced material came from gamma-delta T cells from blood. CDR3: CALWEILHYYKKLF. CDR3 in DNA: TGTGCTTTGTGGGAGATCCTCCATTATTATAAGAAACTCTTT.